A selection of T cell receptor beta chains follows, all from one sample in a study. MiXCR, applied by TCRdb to the RT-PCR reads, yields one record per CDR3 protein. The repertoire has almost 700,000 distinct CDR3 sequences, approximately 15% of them found once; the top ten carry around 3.3%. Sequencing was done on a sample of memory CD4+ T cells from blood. These receptor sequences come from a female donor in good health, serving as a healthy control. CDR3s leave out the opening cysteine and the closing phenylalanine or tryptophan. A row's size may be missing; if present it is once, few, many or a size class.

size: many; J: TRBJ2-1; length: 16; V: TRBV7-9; CDR3: ASSLDWPSGSSYNEQF
size: -; J: TRBJ1-5; length: 13; V: TRBV6-1; CDR3: ASREDRVGNQPQH
size: -; J: TRBJ1-1; length: 12; V: TRBV4-3; CDR3: ASSQGGRVNEAF
size: -; J: TRBJ2-7; length: 13; V: TRBV7-2; CDR3: ASSYGQGGHYEQY
size: few; J: TRBJ1-3; length: 10; V: TRBV25-1; CDR3: ASSGGGNTIY
size: many; J: TRBJ1-5; length: 14; V: TRBV7-9; CDR3: ASSLVLGLGNQPQH
size: -; J: TRBJ2-7; length: 13; V: TRBV7-3; CDR3: ASSLMGGTNYEQY
size: -; J: TRBJ1-2; length: 12; V: TRBV10-3; CDR3: AISEWYSNYGYT
size: few; J: TRBJ1-4; length: 12; V: TRBV20-1; CDR3: SARHQTTNEKLF
size: few; J: TRBJ1-6; length: 15; V: TRBV7-9; CDR3: ASSLGSSPTDGSPLH
size: many; J: TRBJ1-1; length: 12; V: TRBV10-3; CDR3: AISAGTDNTEAF
size: few; J: TRBJ1-4; length: 11; V: TRBV7-2; CDR3: ASSLRTNEKLF
size: few; J: TRBJ1-6; length: 11; V: TRBV20-1; CDR3: SAWAVPNSPLH
size: many; J: TRBJ2-7; length: 12; V: TRBV6-5; CDR3: ASSPTGGNYEQY
size: many; J: TRBJ2-7; length: 10; V: TRBV30; CDR3: AWSVGQYEQY
size: few; J: TRBJ1-4; length: 11; V: TRBV7-2; CDR3: ATQRGSNEKLF
size: -; J: TRBJ1-2; length: 13; V: TRBV6-5; CDR3: ASSLTGGASYGYT
size: -; J: TRBJ1-3; length: 14; V: TRBV12-3/TRBV12-4; CDR3: ASSLGVSTSGNTIY
size: -; J: TRBJ1-2; length: 13; V: TRBV24-1; CDR3: ATSDPKDRGHGYT
size: -; J: TRBJ1-1; length: 11; V: TRBV12-3/TRBV12-4; CDR3: ATVRGRNTEAF
size: -; J: TRBJ2-2; length: 14; V: TRBV7-2; CDR3: ASSPQAGGNTGELF
size: -; J: TRBJ1-6; length: 12; V: TRBV20-1; CDR3: SAFGGGSNSPLH
size: many; J: TRBJ1-1; length: 11; V: TRBV20-1; CDR3: SAPGPGHTEAF
size: -; J: TRBJ1-4; length: 12; V: TRBV12-3/TRBV12-4; CDR3: ASSPGGNNEKLF
size: -; J: TRBJ1-3; length: 13; V: TRBV4-2; CDR3: ASSQLADTGNTIY
size: -; J: TRBJ1-2; length: 11; V: TRBV30; CDR3: AWRSQTFWGYT
size: few; J: TRBJ1-2; length: 12; V: TRBV5-1; CDR3: ASSLHPGAGGYT
size: -; J: TRBJ2-1; length: 15; V: TRBV20-1; CDR3: SARSGLVLSSYNEQF
size: few; J: TRBJ1-5; length: 11; V: TRBV6-5; CDR3: ASGSRGDQPQH
size: -; J: TRBJ2-1; length: 13; V: TRBV7-6; CDR3: ASSPGLGGPNEQF
size: few; J: TRBJ1-1; length: 12; V: TRBV20-1; CDR3: SAHRGGARTEAF
size: few; J: TRBJ2-7; length: 12; V: TRBV3-1; CDR3: ASSPMLADYEQY
size: -; J: TRBJ2-1; length: 13; V: TRBV7-2; CDR3: ASSLARGVYNEQF
size: many; J: TRBJ2-1; length: 12; V: TRBV29-1; CDR3: SVPGASGRGEQF